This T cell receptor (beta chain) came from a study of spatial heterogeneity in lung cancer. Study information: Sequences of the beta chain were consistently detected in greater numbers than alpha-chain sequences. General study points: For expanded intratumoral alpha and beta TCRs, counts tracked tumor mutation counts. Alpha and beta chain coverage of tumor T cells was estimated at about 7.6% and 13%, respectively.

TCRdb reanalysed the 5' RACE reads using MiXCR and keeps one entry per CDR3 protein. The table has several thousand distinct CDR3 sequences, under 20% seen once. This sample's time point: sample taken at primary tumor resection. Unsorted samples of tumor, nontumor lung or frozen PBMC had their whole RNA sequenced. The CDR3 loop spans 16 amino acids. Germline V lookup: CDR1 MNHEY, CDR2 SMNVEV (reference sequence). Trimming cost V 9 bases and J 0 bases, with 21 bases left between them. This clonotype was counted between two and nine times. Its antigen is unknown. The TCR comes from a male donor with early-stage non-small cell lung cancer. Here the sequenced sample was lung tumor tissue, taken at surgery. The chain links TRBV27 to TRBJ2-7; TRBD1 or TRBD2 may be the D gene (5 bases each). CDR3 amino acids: CASSLLGESFSYEQYF. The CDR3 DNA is TGTGCCAGTTCCCTTCTGGGGGAGAGTTTCTCCTACGAGCAGTACTTC.